This T cell receptor beta chain was profiled in a study of CD8 T cells in ankylosing spondylitis (TCRdb year 2017). Turning to the overall study: The study set out to find disease-linked TCR variants by profiling T cell receptor beta repertoires in ankylosing spondylitis patients and healthy donors. The full study cohort was made up of approximately 27 ankylosing spondylitis patients and 108 healthy donors. Peripheral blood was sampled, and synovial fluid was additionally collected from ankylosing spondylitis patients. Broader findings and caveats from the paper: Some motif variants had previously been reported in the synovial fluid and blood of reactive arthritis patients, which suggests shared mechanisms of disease initiation. A TCR beta motif made up of several highly homologous amino acid variants appeared to be characteristic of blood from ankylosing spondylitis patients. Significant enrichment of the disease-linked clones was reported in matched synovial fluid samples from ankylosing spondylitis patients. In peripheral blood, the disease-linked clones were found at relatively low frequencies and had a CD8+ phenotype.

This clonotype was seen at least ten times. What this receptor recognizes is not known. There are no base qualities to consult, and no much larger clone falls within one base. V is reduced by 1 base and J by 8 bases, leaving a spacing of 14 bases between them. The germline V gene gives CDR1 as SGHTA and CDR2 as FQGNSA. The CDR3 starts with the cysteine, ends with the phenylalanine, and has 14 residues. The only DNA kept is the CDR3, 42 bases in frame from the first base. Sequencing took place on an Illumina HiSeq 2500. TCR beta libraries were prepared by quantitative 5'-RACE with molecular barcodes. The published analysis was carried out like this. A new computational method, built on a probabilistic model of VDJ rearrangement, was used to identify disease-linked TCR variants. The public reads were reanalyzed by TCRdb: fastp trimming at Q25, MiXCR alignment, in-frame beta chains only. Each record represents a unique CDR3 protein, reported with the most common genes and DNA among its rows. Here the V and J calls rest on TCRdb's processing, not on the authors' analysis. A total of about 69,000 distinct CDR3 sequences appear in this sample, less than 6% of them only once. The biggest ten clones account for 2.2% of the sample.

The source of this sequence is a male donor with ankylosing spondylitis or in good health (not recorded which). Sequencing used blood, either unsorted or a sorted T cell fraction (not recorded which). The sequence links TRBV7-2 to TRBJ1-2, with a weak D call of TRBD1 (6 bases match). Here the CDR3 is given as CASSLGPGAEGYTF. The DNA is as follows: TGTGCCAGCAGCTTAGGGCCGGGGGCGGAGGGCTACACCTTC.